One sample yielded the 25 T cell receptor beta chains listed below, sequenced in a study of T cell responses to AZD1222 COVID-19 vaccine. Libraries were prepared by immunoSEQ multiplex PCR; TCRdb keeps only in-frame clonotypes and omits some of them. The table has about 120,000 clones, 92% seen once. This specimen consisted of peripheral blood, obtained on day 0 of AZD1222 vaccination. Every receptor here comes from an adult in good health.

The chain recombines TRBV9 with TRBJ2-1; 8 positions match TRBD1. The CDR3 spans 15 residues. Germline V gives CDR1 SGDLS, CDR2 YYNGEE. V gave up 3 bases and J gave up 8 bases; unmatched junction bases: 10. Here the CDR3 DNA reads TGTGCCAGCAGCGGCCAGGGGGCCCCTTTGGATGAGCAGTTCTTC. Protein: CASSGQGAPLDEQFF.

The rearrangement uses TRBV4-3 and TRBJ1-4; D unclear. V lost 2 bases and J 4 bases, leaving 11 bases between the germline ends. Per the germline V gene, CDR1 is LGHNA and CDR2 is YSLEER. The CDR3 is made up of 15 amino acids. CDR3 bases: TGCGCCAGCAGCCAAAACACATTCCTTAATGAAAAACTGTTTTTT. Residues: CASSQNTFLNEKLFF.

This clone was seen just once. V usage is TRBV5-4 and J usage is TRBJ2-2, with 10 bases fitting TRBD2. This CDR3 contains 15 residues. Germline V gives CDR1 SGHNT, CDR2 YYREEE (reference sequence). V trimming: 3 bases; J trimming: 3 bases; junction bases outside the gene matches: 2. This CDR3 is CASSSGLADTGELFF. The CDR3 bases are TGTGCCAGCAGCTCAGGACTAGCGGACACCGGGGAGCTGTTTTTT. Combining the CDR3 with reference TRBV5-4 and TRBJ2-2 gives the whole variable domain ETGVTQSPTHLIKTRGQQVTLRCSSQSGHNTVSWYQQALGQGPQFIFQYYREEENGRGNFPPRFSGLQFPNYSSELNVNALELDDSALYLCASSSGLADTGELFFGEGSRLTVL.

The V and J genes are TRBV14 and TRBJ1-1; unclear D gene. The germline V gene encodes CDR1 SGHDN and CDR2 FVKESK. V lost 6 bases and J 0 bases, leaving 8 bases between the germline ends. The CDR3 runs to 13 residues. The DNA for the CDR3 is TGTGCCAGCAGACCCGAGATGAACACTGAAGCTTTCTTT. This codes for CASRPEMNTEAFF.

This clone was detected once. The V and J genes are TRBV2 and TRBJ2-7; 7 bases agree with TRBD1. CDR3 size: 14 residues. With 6 bases clipped from V and 4 bases from J, the junction kept 9 bases outside the gene matches. Per the germline V gene, CDR1 is SNHLY and CDR2 is FYNNEI. DNA of the CDR3: TGTGCCAGCAGGACGACAGGGCTTATATACGAGCAGTACTTC. Its translation: CASRTTGLIYEQYF.

V is TRBV11-2 and J is TRBJ1-2, with unresolved D. Germline V gene data show CDR1 as SGHAT and CDR2 as FQNNGV. The V end lost 5 bases, the J end lost 4 bases, and 8 bases lay between the germline ends. The CDR3 loop spans 12 amino acids. As DNA, the CDR3 is TGTGCCAGCAGCGGCGACGGCTATGGCTACACCTTC. Translated: CASSGDGYGYTF.

V is TRBV6-6 and J is TRBJ2-7; a possible D gene is TRBD2 (5 bases). The CDR3 loop spans 14 amino acids. CDR1 and CDR2 (germline): MNHNY, SVGAGI (reference sequence). V lost 7 bases to trimming and J lost 2 bases, with 15 bases between them. The CDR3: CASIRGQQTYEQYF. The CDR3 bases are TGTGCCAGCATCCGCGGGCAGCAGACCTACGAGCAGTACTTC.

V gene TRBV29-1 combines with J gene TRBJ2-5; D is ambiguous. The germline gives CDR1 SQVTM, CDR2 ANQGSEA. This CDR3 has 12 amino acids. V was clipped by 4 bases and J by 2 bases, with 8 bases between them. The CDR3 protein is CSVGASQETQYF. The CDR3 DNA is TGCAGCGTTGGTGCCAGTCAAGAGACCCAGTACTTC.

The sample holds one count of this clone. The V and J genes are TRBV27 and TRBJ1-1; D may be TRBD1 (6 bases). Trimming pared 7 bases from V and 2 bases from J, leaving 14 bases between. This CDR3 is 14 amino acids long. CDR1 and CDR2 from the germline V gene are MNHEY and SMNVEV (reference sequence). Here the CDR3 reads CASKITGGNTEAFF. CDR3 DNA sequence: TGTGCCAGCAAAATAACCGGGGGCAACACTGAAGCTTTCTTT.

The V and J genes are TRBV6-2 or TRBV6-3 and TRBJ1-1, with 9 bases that match TRBD1. CDR1 and CDR2 (germline): MNHEY, SVGEGT. The length of the CDR3 is 19 residues. Germline trimming cut 6 bases from V and 0 bases from J; bases unmatched to any gene: 17. The CDR3 DNA reads TGTGCCAGCAGCCGGTGGATTGGGACAGGGACAGGTCTGAACACTGAAGCTTTCTTT. This sequence encodes CASSRWIGTGTGLNTEAFF.

V usage is TRBV9 and J usage is TRBJ2-2; possibly TRBD1 or TRBD2 for D (5 bases each). Germline V gives CDR1 SGDLS, CDR2 YYNGEE. The CDR3 is 15 residues long. The V end lost 1 base, the J end lost 5 bases, and 12 bases lay between the germline ends. The CDR3 bases are TGTGCCAGCAGCGTACGAGGTGAGGGGACCGGGGAGCTGTTTTTT. Its protein product is CASSVRGEGTGELFF.

This rearrangement joins TRBV19 to TRBJ1-2, with 8 bases aligning to TRBD1. V lost 7 bases to trimming and J lost 8 bases; unmatched junction nucleotides: 6. CDR1 is LNHDA, CDR2 SQIVND, per germline (reference sequence). The CDR3 has 12 amino acids. CDR3 residues: CASIGQGVGYTF. The DNA of the CDR3 is TGTGCCAGTATCGGACAGGGAGTGGGCTACACCTTC.

The J gene is TRBJ1-2, the V gene TRBV3-1 (or the pseudogene TRBV3-2); D is undetermined. The germline gives CDR1 LGHDT, CDR2 YNNKEL (reference sequence). The CDR3 covers 14 residues. Trimming cost V 5 bases and J 4 bases, with 14 bases left between them. The CDR3 region is CASSMVAGSYGYTF. The CDR3 coding sequence is TGTGCCAGCAGCATGGTCGCGGGCAGCTATGGCTACACCTTC.

The chain uses TRBV7-2 and TRBJ2-6; no clear D gene. CDR3 size: 16 residues. The V gene lost 4 bases and the J gene lost 1 base, with 11 bases spanning the gap. Germline V gives CDR1 SGHTA, CDR2 FQGNSA. CDR3 DNA: TGTGCCAGCAGCTCCTCTCCCTCTTCTGGGGCCAACGTCCTGACTTTC. This translates into CASSSSPSSGANVLTF.

CDR3 sequence: CASSPVGLAGIEQYF. The CDR3 DNA follows: TGTGCCAGCAGCCCAGTGGGACTAGCGGGGATCGAGCAGTACTTC. This sequence joins TRBV28 and TRBJ2-7; 13 bases are shared with TRBD2. Germline CDR1 and CDR2: MDHEN and SYDVKM. Trimming cost V 6 bases and J 6 bases; bases outside gene matches: 8. The CDR3 has 15 residues.

V usage is TRBV28 and J usage is TRBJ1-5; D call uncertain. Germline V gives CDR1 MDHEN, CDR2 SYDVKM. This CDR3 region has 15 residues. V was trimmed by 2 bases and J by 7 bases, leaving 15 bases between them. CDR3 nucleotides: TGTGCCAGCAGTTTACAGCGCAGGTTTGTACAGCCCCAGCATTTT. Translated: CASSLQRRFVQPQHF.

The CDR3 spells CASKSSGSGEQFF. DNA of the CDR3: TGTGCCAGCAAGTCTAGCGGGAGCGGGGAGCAGTTCTTC. This chain connects TRBV7-9 to TRBJ2-1; 10 bases line up with TRBD2. CDR1 is SEHNR, CDR2 FQNEAQ, per germline (reference sequence). Germline trimming cut 7 bases from V and 10 bases from J; bases unmatched to any gene: 7. This CDR3 contains 13 residues.

The rearrangement links TRBV4-3 to TRBJ1-3; TRBD1 matches 9 bases. V lost 2 bases and J lost 8; bases outside the gene matches: 7. Germline values: CDR1 LGHNA, CDR2 YSLEER. The CDR3 contains 15 residues. The CDR3 DNA is TGCGCCAGCAGCCAATACAGGGGGCTCGAGGACACCATATATTTT. This codes for CASSQYRGLEDTIYF.

This clone was counted a single time. The CDR3 nucleotides read TGTGCCAGTAGTATAGTAACGAACACTGAAGCTTTCTTT. The encoded protein is CASSIVTNTEAFF. The rearrangement uses TRBV19 and TRBJ1-1; D is undetermined. The CDR3 contains 13 residues. CDR1 and CDR2 from the germline V gene are LNHDA and SQIVND (reference sequence). Trimming removed 1 base from V and 1 base from J, with 4 bases in between.

The chain employs TRBV19 and TRBJ1-2; D gene uncertain. Per the germline V gene, CDR1 is LNHDA and CDR2 is SQIVND (reference sequence). There are 12 residues in the CDR3. V dropped 5 bases and J dropped 8 bases, with 12 bases sitting between them. The CDR3 coding sequence is TGTGCCAGTAGTGCCAGCGGATTCGGCTACACCTTC. It is translated as CASSASGFGYTF.

The chain is built from TRBV15 and TRBJ1-2; D is undetermined. The germline gives CDR1 LNHNV, CDR2 YYDKDF (reference sequence). This CDR3 has 17 amino acids. The V and J ends lost 0 bases and 0 bases respectively, with 14 bases between them. The chain's CDR3 is CATSRDRGGVANYGYTF. CDR3 bases: TGTGCCACCAGCAGAGATAGAGGCGGAGTAGCTAACTATGGCTACACCTTC.

The chain uses TRBV19 and TRBJ2-5; the match to TRBD2 covers 8 bases. Looked up from germline, CDR1 is LNHDA and CDR2 is SQIVND (reference sequence). This CDR3 region has 18 residues. The trim removed 6 bases at V and 4 bases at J, leaving 19 bases unmatched. Here the CDR3 DNA reads TGTGCCAGTAGCTCGATCCGTGCGGGGGGCCGAGCCCCAGAGACCCAGTACTTC. Protein sequence: CASSSIRAGGRAPETQYF.

The chain has TRBV4-3 and TRBJ2-7, with D unclear. Germline CDR1 reads LGHNA; CDR2 reads YSLEER. Trimming pared 1 base from V and 3 bases from J, leaving 10 bases between. The CDR3 extends over 14 amino acids. The CDR3: CASSQAYLNYEQYF. DNA for the CDR3: TGCGCCAGCAGCCAAGCTTACCTTAACTACGAGCAGTACTTC.

V gene TRBV4-1 combines with J gene TRBJ1-4; D call uncertain. Germline loops: CDR1 MGHRA, CDR2 YSYEKL. V lost 0 bases to trimming and J lost 3 bases, with 8 bases between them. This CDR3 is 15 amino acids long. The CDR3: CASSQDRLPNEKLFF. The CDR3 nucleotides read TGCGCCAGCAGCCAAGATAGGCTCCCTAATGAAAAACTGTTTTTT.

The chain recombines TRBV15 with TRBJ1-4, with D maybe TRBD1 (5 bases). V was shortened by 0 bases and J by 0 bases, with 17 bases between the two germline ends. Germline V gene sequence: CDR1 LNHNV, CDR2 YYDKDF (reference sequence). The CDR3 consists of 19 residues. The CDR3 protein is CATSRDRQGTSATNEKLFF. The CDR3 region has the DNA TGTGCCACCAGCAGAGATCGTCAGGGAACTTCTGCAACTAATGAAAAACTGTTTTTT.